The clone carrying this T cell receptor beta chain was seen once. As yet, its antigen is unknown. V lost 4 bases and J lost 0, with 13 bases in between. From germline, CDR1 is LGHNA and CDR2 YNFKEQ. This CDR3 region has 16 residues. Primers: 60 Vbeta forward and 13 Jbeta reverse. Profiled with immunoSEQ multiplex PCR; TCRdb holds only in-frame clones, not every one. This table has 200,000 to 250,000 clones, roughly three quarters appearing once. The data are from a study of cytomegalovirus exposure and HLA in healthy donors. Study conclusions and caveats: Several of the most significant clusters appeared linked to common viral pathogens, based on a later analysis. Researchers reported in a later analysis that a missense DCLRE1C variant was tied to TCR beta V- and J-gene trimming. Sequencing depth across donors, presence/absence analyses assumed, was roughly uniform.

The sequencing sample was made of PBMCs. This TCR was recovered from a man aged 50 to 59 in good health and CMV-seronegative. The V and J genes are TRBV4-2 and TRBJ2-1, with a weak D call TRBD2 (6 bases). The DNA of the CDR3 is TGTGCCAGCAGCCCCCAGCGGGCTAGCTCCTACAATGAGCAGTTCTTC. This encodes CASSPQRASSYNEQFF.